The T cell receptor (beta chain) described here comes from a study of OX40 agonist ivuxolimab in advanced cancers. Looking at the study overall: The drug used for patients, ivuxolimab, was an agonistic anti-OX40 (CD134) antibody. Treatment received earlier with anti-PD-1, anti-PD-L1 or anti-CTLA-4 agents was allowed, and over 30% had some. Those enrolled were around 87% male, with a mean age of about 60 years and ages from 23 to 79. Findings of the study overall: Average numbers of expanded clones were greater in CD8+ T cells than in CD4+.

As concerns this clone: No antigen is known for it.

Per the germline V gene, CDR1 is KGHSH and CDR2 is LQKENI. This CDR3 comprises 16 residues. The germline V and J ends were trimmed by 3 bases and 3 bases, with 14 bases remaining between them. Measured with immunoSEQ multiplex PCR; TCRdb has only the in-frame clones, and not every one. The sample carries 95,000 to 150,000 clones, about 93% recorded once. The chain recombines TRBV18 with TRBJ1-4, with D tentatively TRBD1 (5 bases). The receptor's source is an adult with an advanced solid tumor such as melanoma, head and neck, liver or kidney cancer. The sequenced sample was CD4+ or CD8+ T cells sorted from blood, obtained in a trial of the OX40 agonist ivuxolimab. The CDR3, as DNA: TGTGCCAGCTCACCTAATCAGGGTTCCGCTAATGAAAAACTGTTTTTT. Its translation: CASSPNQGSANEKLFF.